These 27 T cell receptor beta chains share one sample of origin, sequenced in a study of cytomegalovirus exposure and HLA in healthy donors. PCR involved 60 Vbeta and 13 Jbeta primers. Clones were sequenced by immunoSEQ multiplex PCR, and TCRdb holds only the in-frame ones, with some missing. The repertoire holds around 90,000 clones, with roughly four fifths as singletons. The material sequenced was PBMCs. These TCRs come from a man aged 50 to 60 in good health and CMV-seronegative.

The V gene is TRBV9, the J gene TRBJ2-7, with TRBD1 matching 8 bases. The CDR3 runs to 14 residues. Trimming took 2 bases from V and 2 from J; bases not matched to a gene: 3. CDR1 is SGDLS, CDR2 YYNGEE, per germline. CDR3 sequence: CASSVDRVPYEQYF. The DNA of the CDR3 is TGTGCCAGCAGCGTGGACAGGGTTCCCTACGAGCAGTACTTC. Full variable domain (outside the CDR3, taken from reference TRBV9 and TRBJ2-7): DSGVTQTPKHLITATGQRVTLRCSPRSGDLSVYWYQQSLDQGLQFLIQYYNGEERAKGNILERFSAQQFPDLHSELNLSSLELGDSALYFCASSVDRVPYEQYFGPGTRLTVT.

The chain recombines TRBV10-2 with TRBJ2-1; TRBD2 agrees at 10 bases. The CDR3 runs to 15 residues. With 6 bases clipped from V and 7 bases from J, the junction kept 9 bases outside the gene matches. CDR1 is WSHSY, CDR2 SAAADI, per germline. The CDR3 sequence is CASRSSGSAGNEQFF. The CDR3, as DNA: TGCGCCAGCAGATCTAGCGGGAGCGCAGGAAATGAGCAGTTCTTC.

The gene calls are TRBV7-6 and TRBJ2-3, with 7 nucleotides matching TRBD1. V gave up 5 bases and J gave up 0 bases; unmatched junction bases: 5. The CDR3 extends over 15 amino acids. Looked up from germline, CDR1 is SGHVS and CDR2 is FNYEAQ. The CDR3 is CASSPGQTSTDTQYF. The CDR3 DNA reads as TGTGCCAGCAGCCCGGGACAGACTAGCACAGATACGCAGTATTTT.

This sequence joins TRBV15 and TRBJ2-7, with TRBD1 matching 7 bases. The V and J ends lost 5 bases and 3 bases, in that order; junction bases with no gene match: 7. The CDR3 is 14 amino acids. CDR1 and CDR2 (germline): LNHNV, YYDKDF (reference sequence). The CDR3 loop is CATSWSRDSYEQYF. In DNA form, the CDR3 reads TGTGCCACCAGCTGGAGTCGGGACAGCTACGAGCAGTACTTC.

This clone occurred a few times. The gene calls are TRBV7-9 and TRBJ1-1; no definite D call. The ends were cut back, 2 bases at V and 1 base at J, with 5 bases in the middle. Germline V gives CDR1 SEHNR, CDR2 FQNEAQ (reference sequence). This CDR3 has 13 residues. In DNA form, the CDR3 reads TGTGCCAGCAGCTTAAACAGGAACACTGAAGCTTTCTTT. Protein product: CASSLNRNTEAFF. Supplemented by reference TRBV7-9 and TRBJ1-1, the full variable domain reads DTGVSQNPRHKITKRGQNVTFRCDPISEHNRLYWYRQTLGQGPEFLTYFQNEAQLEKSRLLSDRFSAERPKGSFSTLEIQRTEQGDSAMYLCASSLNRNTEAFFGQGTRLTVV.

This chain uses TRBV27 with TRBJ2-1, with TRBD2 matching 7 bases. The CDR3 totals 13 residues. V was clipped by 7 bases and J by 9 bases; unmatched bases: 9. Germline CDR1 and CDR2: MNHEY and SMNVEV (reference sequence). CDR3: CASTSAGGGEQFF. The CDR3 DNA sequence: TGTGCCAGCACCTCAGCGGGCGGGGGTGAGCAGTTCTTC.

This chain uses TRBV5-1 with TRBJ2-3; TRBD2 matches 10 bases. V lost 0 bases and J lost 3; bases outside the gene matches: 10. CDR3 length equals 18 residues. Germline V gives CDR1 SGHRS, CDR2 YFSETQ. The CDR3 DNA reads as TGCGCCAGCAGCTTGGCTTTGGCTAGCGGGAGTGGGACAGATACGCAGTATTTT. It codes for CASSLALASGSGTDTQYF.

The chain couples TRBV29-1 to TRBJ2-3; 15 bases are shared with TRBD2. The CDR3 is 17 residues long. Germline-derived CDR1 and CDR2 are SQVTM and ANQGSEA. V was clipped by 3 bases and J by 4 bases; unmatched bases: 8. CDR3 in DNA: TGCAGCGTTGATGGAGGACTAGCGGGAGGGCCGGCAGATACGCAGTATTTT. Its translation is CSVDGGLAGGPADTQYF.

The chain employs TRBV6-5 and TRBJ2-1; a possible D gene is TRBD1 (5 bases). The CDR3 is made up of 13 amino acids. V lost 0 bases to trimming and J lost 8 bases, with 8 bases between them. Germline V gene lookup returns CDR1 MNHEY and CDR2 SVGAGI. CDR3 region: CASSYSIGDEQFF. CDR3 in DNA: TGTGCCAGCAGTTACTCGATAGGGGATGAGCAGTTCTTC.

The J gene is TRBJ1-1, the V gene TRBV5-4; TRBD1 matches at 7 bases. The CDR3 is 15 amino acids. Germline values: CDR1 SGHNT, CDR2 YYREEE (reference sequence). V gave up 4 bases and J gave up 1 base; unmatched junction bases: 7. CDR3 region: CASSPSQGENTEAFF. CDR3 nucleotides: TGTGCCAGCAGCCCCTCGCAGGGGGAGAACACTGAAGCTTTCTTT.

The genes are TRBV28 and TRBJ1-3; the match to TRBD1 covers 7 bases. The CDR3 is made up of 17 amino acids. Per the germline V gene, CDR1 is MDHEN and CDR2 is SYDVKM. J gave up 1 base and V 4 bases, and 10 bases lay outside the gene matches. Here the CDR3 reads CASSSPPGTASGNTIYF. The CDR3 nucleotides are TGTGCCAGCAGTTCGCCACCCGGGACAGCATCTGGAAACACCATATATTTT. The full variable domain, its missing parts supplied by reference TRBV28 and TRBJ1-3, is DVKVTQSSRYLVKRTGEKVFLECVQDMDHENMFWYRQDPGLGLRLIYFSYDVKMKEKGDIPEGYSVSREKKERFSLILESASTNQTSMYLCASSSPPGTASGNTIYFGEGSWLTVV.

The chain joins TRBV7-2 to TRBJ1-5; D remains unclear. The V gene lost 5 bases and the J gene lost 4 bases, with 15 bases spanning the gap. Germline V gene lookup returns CDR1 SGHTA and CDR2 FQGNSA. The CDR3 runs to 15 residues. CDR3 nucleotide sequence: TGTGCCAGCAGCCTCCAGGCGGGAGTTAATCAGCCCCAGCATTTT. Translation: CASSLQAGVNQPQHF.

The sample holds a few counts of this clone. V usage is TRBV5-1 and J usage is TRBJ2-7; D might be TRBD1 (5 bases). This CDR3 spans 13 amino acids. Germline V CDR1 and CDR2: SGHRS, YFSETQ. Trimming took off 4 bases at V and 3 bases at J, with 11 bases between the two ends. CDR3 sequence (DNA): TGCGCCAGCAGCATAAGGCAGGGCTACGAGCAGTACTTC. Its translation: CASSIRQGYEQYF.

V is TRBV5-1 and J is TRBJ2-3, with TRBD2 identical over 14 bases. V lost 4 bases to trimming and J lost 3 bases; unmatched junction nucleotides: 4. CDR1 SGHRS and CDR2 YFSETQ come from the germline V gene. This CDR3 region has 16 residues. As DNA, the CDR3 is TGCGCCAGCAGCGGGGGACTAGCGGGAGTAACAGATACGCAGTATTTT. As protein: CASSGGLAGVTDTQYF. The variable domain in full, completed from reference TRBV5-1 and TRBJ2-3, reads KAGVTQTPRYLIKTRGQQVTLSCSPISGHRSVSWYQQTPGQGLQFLFEYFSETQRNKGNFPGRFSGRQFSNSRSEMNVSTLELGDSALYLCASSGGLAGVTDTQYFGPGTRLTVL.

This clone was seen once. The CDR3 spells CASSRGSRTYEQYF. CDR3 bases: TGTGCCAGCAGTCGCGGGAGTCGGACCTACGAGCAGTACTTC. V usage is TRBV28 and J usage is TRBJ2-7, with 7 bases aligning to TRBD2. The CDR3 loop spans 14 amino acids. Looked up from germline, CDR1 is MDHEN and CDR2 is SYDVKM. V dropped 5 bases and J dropped 2; count of bases not matched to a gene: 6.

A single count supports this clone. The V call is TRBV4-3, the J call TRBJ2-6; the match to TRBD1 covers 9 bases. After removal of 1 base from V and 4 bases from J, the junction contained 5 bases not matched to a gene. This CDR3 region has 17 residues. Germline V gene data show CDR1 as LGHNA and CDR2 as YSLEER. The CDR3 nucleotides read TGCGCCAGCAGCCAAGTCGGACAGGGGACCGGGGCCAACGTCCTGACTTTC. Translated: CASSQVGQGTGANVLTF.

The chain joins TRBV4-2 to TRBJ1-4, with 9 nucleotides matching TRBD1. The V gene's germline CDR1 is LGHNA and CDR2 YNFKEQ. CDR3 length: 17 amino acids. V shed 0 bases, J shed 7 bases, and the junction held 9 bases outside the gene matches. The CDR3 sequence: CASSQDRTGQGREKLFF. CDR3 coding DNA: TGTGCCAGCAGCCAAGATCGTACGGGACAGGGTCGTGAAAAACTGTTTTTT.

The V call is TRBV11-1, the J call TRBJ2-2; possibly TRBD1 for D (5 bases). CDR3 length equals 13 residues. CDR1 and CDR2 (germline): SGHAT, FQDESV (reference sequence). Trimming shortened V by 5 bases and J by 16 bases, and 20 bases separated the two germline ends. The CDR3 coding sequence is TGTGCCAGCAGCCTAGACTCCCAGGGCCCTCAGTTTTTT. It encodes CASSLDSQGPQFF.

The J gene is TRBJ2-7, the V gene TRBV7-9; 12 nucleotides match TRBD2. Germline V CDR1 and CDR2: SEHNR, FQNEAQ (reference sequence). This CDR3 spans 15 amino acids. The trim removed 4 bases at V and 5 bases at J, leaving 6 bases unmatched. This CDR3 is CASSSTTSGSHEQYF. The CDR3 bases are TGTGCCAGCAGCTCGACGACTAGCGGGAGCCACGAGCAGTACTTC.

In its sample, this clone was seen once. J is TRBJ2-2 and V is TRBV9; 9 bases line up with TRBD1. From germline, CDR1 is SGDLS and CDR2 YYNGEE. Trimming cost V 4 bases and J 5 bases; bases outside gene matches: 6. The CDR3 length is 15 residues. As DNA, the CDR3 is TGTGCCAGCAGCTTACGGGACAGGGTGACCGGGGAGCTGTTTTTT. This encodes CASSLRDRVTGELFF.

This chain joins TRBV5-1 and TRBJ2-5, with 12 bases lining up with TRBD2. Germline CDR1 SGHRS, CDR2 YFSETQ. V lost 5 bases to trimming and J lost 6 bases; unmatched junction nucleotides: 8. The CDR3 has 15 residues. CDR3 protein: CASSLGTSGYQTQYF. CDR3 nucleotide sequence: TGCGCCAGCAGTCTGGGGACTAGCGGGTACCAGACCCAGTACTTC.

The chain uses TRBV28 and TRBJ2-3; TRBD2 aligns across 7 bases. V dropped 2 bases and J dropped 3; count of bases not matched to a gene: 2. This CDR3 spans 14 amino acids. From germline, CDR1 is MDHEN and CDR2 SYDVKM. CDR3 loop: CASSLGGSTDTQYF. The DNA of the CDR3 is TGTGCCAGCAGTTTAGGCGGGAGTACAGATACGCAGTATTTT.

The chain has TRBV19 and TRBJ1-3; no reliable D call. The CDR3 totals 12 residues. Germline-derived CDR1 and CDR2 are LNHDA and SQIVND (reference sequence). Trimming shortened V by 3 bases and J by 2 bases, and 2 bases separated the two germline ends. The CDR3 DNA sequence: TGTGCCAGTAGTATCGCTGGAAACACCATATATTTT. Its protein product is CASSIAGNTIYF.

This clone was seen a few times. The chain couples TRBV19 to TRBJ2-1; TRBD1 matches 7 bases. Germline trimming cut 2 bases from V and 3 bases from J; bases unmatched to any gene: 4. The CDR3 runs 15 residues. Germline-derived CDR1 and CDR2 are LNHDA and SQIVND (reference sequence). For the CDR3, the DNA is TGTGCCAGTAGTATAAGGGGACAGAGCTACAATGAGCAGTTCTTC. This translates into CASSIRGQSYNEQFF.

The chain combines TRBV6-1 with TRBJ1-2; D remains unclear. CDR1 and CDR2 from the germline V gene are MNHNS and SASEGT. V shed 7 bases and J shed 2 bases, with 14 bases lying between them. The CDR3 contains 14 residues. The CDR3 region is CASTPSTVNYGYTF. In DNA, the CDR3 is TGTGCCAGCACGCCTAGCACAGTAAACTATGGCTACACCTTC.

V and J are TRBV6-5 and TRBJ2-7, with D perhaps matching TRBD1 (5 bases). The V end was cut by 5 bases, the J end by 5 bases, with 10 bases between. From germline, CDR1 is MNHEY and CDR2 SVGAGI. This CDR3 is 12 amino acids long. The CDR3 is CASSLQGDEQYF. CDR3 nucleotide sequence: TGTGCCAGCAGTCTTCAGGGTGACGAGCAGTACTTC.

V gene TRBV23-1 combines with J gene TRBJ2-5, with 7 bases that match TRBD1. TRBV23-1 is reported as an ORF; its role is uncertain. The CDR3 is made up of 15 amino acids. V was clipped by 7 bases and J by 2 bases; unmatched bases: 10. The CDR3 region has the DNA TGCGCCAGCATCCGGGACAGCGACCATCAAGAGACCCAGTACTTC. This encodes CASIRDSDHQETQYF.